These 20 T cell receptor beta chains were sequenced from one sample in a study of blood T cell repertoires in COVID-19. Using immunoSEQ multiplex PCR, the repertoire was profiled, and TCRdb retains in-frame clones only, with some absent. Of about 170,000 clones in the sample, just over 90% are singletons; the top ten hold around 4.8%. Sequencing input: peripheral blood. The receptor set was obtained from a man aged 18-30 years with COVID-19, enrolled during active disease.

This chain links TRBV29-1 with TRBJ2-7; 7 positions match TRBD1. The V and J ends lost 7 bases and 2 bases, in that order; junction bases with no gene match: 11. The V gene's germline CDR1 is SQVTM and CDR2 ANQGSEA. This CDR3 is built from 14 residues. The CDR3 sequence is CSASNRDRAYEQYF. The CDR3 coding sequence is TGCAGCGCCAGCAACCGGGACAGAGCCTACGAGCAGTACTTC.

The chain recombines TRBV27 with TRBJ1-2; the match to TRBD1 covers 12 bases. There are 18 residues in the CDR3. V trimming: 8 bases; J trimming: 3 bases; junction bases outside the gene matches: 16. Germline loops: CDR1 MNHEY, CDR2 SMNVEV (reference sequence). The CDR3, as DNA: TGTGCCAGCGGGGGACCTATGGGACAGGGGGCGATCTACTATGGCTACACCTTC. Protein product: CASGGPMGQGAIYYGYTF.

The chain uses TRBV9 and TRBJ1-3, with D unclear. The CDR3 covers 15 residues. V was clipped by 0 bases and J by 0 bases, with 7 bases between them. Looked up from germline, CDR1 is SGDLS and CDR2 is YYNGEE. The CDR3 sequence is CASSVGLNSGNTIYF. The CDR3 nucleotides are TGTGCCAGCAGCGTAGGACTTAACTCTGGAAACACCATATATTTT.

The chain carries TRBV3-1 (or the pseudogene TRBV3-2) and TRBJ1-2; maybe TRBD1 (5 bases). This CDR3 has 16 amino acids. The germline V gene has CDR1 LGHDT and CDR2 YNNKEL (reference sequence). V was clipped by 1 base and J by 3 bases, with 15 bases between them. The chain's CDR3 is CASSQGPTERYYGYTF. CDR3 nucleotide sequence: TGTGCCAGCAGCCAAGGACCGACAGAACGCTACTATGGCTACACCTTC.

This chain connects TRBV3-1 (or the pseudogene TRBV3-2) to TRBJ2-5; D unclear. Germline V lookup: CDR1 LGHDT, CDR2 YNNKEL (reference sequence). The V gene lost 4 bases and the J gene lost 9 bases, with 15 bases spanning the gap. The length of the CDR3 is 13 residues. The chain's CDR3 is CASSPQPPGSQYF. For the CDR3, the DNA is TGTGCCAGCAGCCCCCAGCCCCCAGGATCCCAGTACTTC.

The rearrangement joins TRBV11-3 to TRBJ2-7, with TRBD2 matching 9 bases. Looked up from germline, CDR1 is SGHNT and CDR2 is YENEEA. This CDR3 contains 14 residues. After removal of 6 bases from V and 1 base from J, the junction contained 4 bases not matched to a gene. The CDR3 reads CASSLTSGSYEQYF. The CDR3, as DNA: TGTGCCAGCAGTCTGACTAGCGGATCCTACGAGCAGTACTTC.

The rearrangement uses TRBV7-8 and TRBJ2-7, with 8 bases fitting TRBD1. CDR3 length: 15 amino acids. V lost 4 bases and J lost 4; bases outside the gene matches: 9. Germline CDR1 SGHVS, CDR2 FQNEAQ. In DNA, the CDR3 is TGTGCCAGCAGCTCTAAACAGGGGGATCAATACGAGCAGTACTTC. It translates to CASSSKQGDQYEQYF.

This chain links TRBV9 with TRBJ2-2; D perhaps matches TRBD2 (6 bases). V was clipped by 3 bases and J by 3 bases, with 18 bases between them. The CDR3 runs 17 residues. Germline V lookup: CDR1 SGDLS, CDR2 YYNGEE. The CDR3 sequence is CASSANPLKRDTGELFF. The CDR3 DNA is TGTGCCAGCAGCGCTAACCCTCTCAAGCGGGACACCGGGGAGCTGTTTTTT. Full variable domain (missing parts from reference TRBV9 and TRBJ2-2): DSGVTQTPKHLITATGQRVTLRCSPRSGDLSVYWYQQSLDQGLQFLIQYYNGEERAKGNILERFSAQQFPDLHSELNLSSLELGDSALYFCASSANPLKRDTGELFFGEGSRLTVL.

This clone was observed a single time. The chain uses TRBV27 and TRBJ2-1, with 11 bases lining up with TRBD2. Germline CDR1 MNHEY, CDR2 SMNVEV (reference sequence). CDR3 length: 15 amino acids. V dropped 5 bases and J dropped 8; count of bases not matched to a gene: 8. Written as DNA, the CDR3 is TGTGCCAGCAGTACTAGCGGGAGTCGGTTCTATGAGCAGTTCTTC. Protein product: CASSTSGSRFYEQFF.

CDR3 sequence: CASRGANQPQHF. In DNA form, the CDR3 reads TGTGCCAGCAGGGGGGCCAATCAGCCCCAGCATTTT. This rearrangement joins TRBV28 to TRBJ1-5; possible D gene TRBD1, 6 bases. Germline V gives CDR1 MDHEN, CDR2 SYDVKM. The V and J ends lost 6 bases and 3 bases respectively, with 6 bases between them. The CDR3 totals 12 residues.

This clone has only a few counts. The gene calls are TRBV14 and TRBJ2-1; 8 positions agree with TRBD2. J lost 4 bases, V lost 5 bases, and 10 bases had no gene match. The CDR3 consists of 16 residues. The germline CDR1 and CDR2 sequences are SGHDN and FVKESK. CDR3 amino acids: CASSSDFQRGYNEQFF. The CDR3 bases are TGTGCCAGCAGCTCCGACTTCCAGCGGGGGTACAATGAGCAGTTCTTC.

The chain recombines TRBV5-1 with TRBJ2-7; unclear D gene. Trimming removed 0 bases at V and 7 bases at J, with 5 bases between. This CDR3 has 11 residues. Germline V gene sequence: CDR1 SGHRS, CDR2 YFSETQ. For the CDR3, the DNA is TGCGCCAGCAGCTTGGACCGGGAGCAGTACTTC. Protein: CASSLDREQYF.

The gene calls are TRBV10-3 and TRBJ1-2, with no clear D. The CDR3 runs 11 residues. Germline V lookup: CDR1 ENHRY, CDR2 SYGVKD. Trimming stripped 10 bases from V and 8 bases from J, with 14 bases between. The CDR3 nucleotides are TGTGCCAATTTGGGCCTTGGGGGCTACACCTTC. Protein: CANLGLGGYTF.

The V gene is TRBV7-9, the J gene TRBJ1-5; D may be TRBD1 (6 bases). The CDR3 loop spans 15 amino acids. V was pared by 5 bases and J by 6 bases, with 17 bases between. CDR1 is SEHNR and CDR2 is FQNEAQ in the germline V gene (reference sequence). The CDR3 here is CASSAYRAVGQPQHF. The CDR3 DNA is TGTGCCAGCAGCGCATACAGGGCTGTAGGTCAGCCCCAGCATTTT. Supplemented by reference TRBV7-9 and TRBJ1-5, the full variable domain reads DTGVSQNPRHKITKRGQNVTFRCDPISEHNRLYWYRQTLGQGPEFLTYFQNEAQLEKSRLLSDRFSAERPKGSFSTLEIQRTEQGDSAMYLCASSAYRAVGQPQHFGDGTRLSIL.

CDR3 amino acids: CASSTGTAFNSPLHF. CDR3 nucleotides: TGCGCCAGCAGCACCGGGACAGCCTTCAATTCACCCCTCCACTTT. This chain joins TRBV5-1 and TRBJ1-6; 7 nucleotides agree with TRBD1. The CDR3 covers 15 residues. The germline CDR1 and CDR2 sequences are SGHRS and YFSETQ. V lost 4 bases and J lost 7; bases outside the gene matches: 8. Full variable domain (rest looked up from reference TRBV5-1 and TRBJ1-6): KAGVTQTPRYLIKTRGQQVTLSCSPISGHRSVSWYQQTPGQGLQFLFEYFSETQRNKGNFPGRFSGRQFSNSRSEMNVSTLELGDSALYLCASSTGTAFNSPLHFGNGTRLTVT.

For the CDR3, the DNA is TGTGCCAGCAGGGACTCCAGCTTCGAGCAGTACTTC. It encodes CASRDSSFEQYF. This rearrangement joins TRBV28 to TRBJ2-7, with D possibly TRBD2 on 5 matching bases. The CDR3 is 12 residues long. The V end was cut by 6 bases, the J end by 6 bases, with 12 bases between. CDR1 MDHEN and CDR2 SYDVKM come from the germline V gene. Filled out from reference TRBV28 and TRBJ2-7, the complete variable domain reads DVKVTQSSRYLVKRTGEKVFLECVQDMDHENMFWYRQDPGLGLRLIYFSYDVKMKEKGDIPEGYSVSREKKERFSLILESASTNQTSMYLCASRDSSFEQYFGPGTRLTVT.

Points on this clone: The junction departs from the called germline gene at one end, perhaps through a read error. The chain links TRBV11-2 to TRBJ2-5; no clear D gene. This CDR3 contains 11 residues. Germline V CDR1 and CDR2: SGHAT, FQNNGV. The CDR3 loop reads CASSSGEAQYF. DNA for the CDR3: TGTGCCAGCAGCTCCGGAGAGGCCCAGTACTTC. Variable domain in full (rest from reference TRBV11-2 and TRBJ2-5): EAGVAQSPRYKIIEKRQSVAFWCNPISGHATLYWYQQILGQGPKLLIQFQNNGVVDDSQLPKDRFSAERLKGVDSTLKIQPAKLEDSAVYLCASSSGEAQYFGPGTRLLVL.

The rearrangement joins TRBV4-3 to TRBJ1-4, with D possibly being TRBD1 (6 bases). The CDR3 totals 18 residues. Germline CDR1 LGHNA, CDR2 YSLEER. V dropped 1 base and J dropped 3 bases, with 18 bases sitting between them. For the CDR3, the DNA is TGCGCCAGCAGCCAAGTGGAAGACGAGGGGGTCTCTAATGAAAAACTGTTTTTT. Translating it yields CASSQVEDEGVSNEKLFF.

The V call is TRBV28, the J call TRBJ2-1; 14 bases agree with TRBD2. The germline gives CDR1 MDHEN, CDR2 SYDVKM. Trimming at V came to 6 bases and at J to 7 bases, leaving 17 bases not matched to a gene. The CDR3 is 19 residues long. CDR3 region: CASSNPFQTSGRGGNEQFF. The DNA for the CDR3 is TGTGCCAGCAGCAACCCCTTCCAGACTAGCGGGAGGGGTGGAAATGAGCAGTTCTTC.

The chain joins TRBV6-5 to TRBJ2-2, with TRBD1 matching 7 bases. CDR1 is MNHEY and CDR2 is SVGAGI in the germline V gene. V lost 4 bases and J lost 4; bases outside the gene matches: 6. This CDR3 is 15 amino acids long. CDR3 amino acids: CASSSSTGITGELFF. The CDR3 DNA reads as TGTGCCAGCAGTTCCTCGACAGGGATCACCGGGGAGCTGTTTTTT.